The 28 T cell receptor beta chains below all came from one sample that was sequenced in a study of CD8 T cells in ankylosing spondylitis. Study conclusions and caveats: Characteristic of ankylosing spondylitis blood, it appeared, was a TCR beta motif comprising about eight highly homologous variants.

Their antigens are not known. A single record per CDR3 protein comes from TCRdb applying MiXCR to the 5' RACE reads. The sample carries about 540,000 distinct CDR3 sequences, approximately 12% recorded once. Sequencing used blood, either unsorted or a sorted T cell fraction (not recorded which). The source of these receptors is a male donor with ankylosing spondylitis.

The CDR3 sequence is CASSRRSETANTEAFF. In DNA form, the CDR3 reads TGCGCCAGCAGCCGGAGGTCGGAAACCGCGAACACTGAAGCTTTCTTT. The rearrangement links TRBV5-1 to TRBJ1-1; D unresolved. This CDR3 has 16 amino acids. Per germline, CDR1 SGHRS and CDR2 YFSETQ. V was pared by 4 bases and J by 1 base, with 17 bases between.

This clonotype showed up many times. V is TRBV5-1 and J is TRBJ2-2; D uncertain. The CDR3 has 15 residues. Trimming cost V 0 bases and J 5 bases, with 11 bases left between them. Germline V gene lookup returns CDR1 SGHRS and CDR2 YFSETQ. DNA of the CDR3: TGCGCCAGCAGCTTGGAACCGAGTAGAACCGGGGAGCTGTTTTTT. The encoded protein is CASSLEPSRTGELFF. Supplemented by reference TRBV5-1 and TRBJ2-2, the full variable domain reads KAGVTQTPRYLIKTRGQQVTLSCSPISGHRSVSWYQQTPGQGLQFLFEYFSETQRNKGNFPGRFSGRQFSNSRSEMNVSTLELGDSALYLCASSLEPSRTGELFFGEGSRLTVL.

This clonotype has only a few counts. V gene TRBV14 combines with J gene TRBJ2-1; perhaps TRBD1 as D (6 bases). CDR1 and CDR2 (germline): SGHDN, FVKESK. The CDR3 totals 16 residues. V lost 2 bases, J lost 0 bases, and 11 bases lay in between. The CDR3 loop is CASSQPTGFSYNEQFF. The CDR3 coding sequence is TGTGCCAGCAGCCAACCAACAGGGTTCTCCTACAATGAGCAGTTCTTC.

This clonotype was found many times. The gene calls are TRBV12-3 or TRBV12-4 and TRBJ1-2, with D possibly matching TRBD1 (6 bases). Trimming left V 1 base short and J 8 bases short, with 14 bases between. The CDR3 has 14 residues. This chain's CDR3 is CASSLVGGDSGYTF. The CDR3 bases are TGTGCCAGCAGTTTAGTAGGGGGAGATTCCGGCTACACCTTC.

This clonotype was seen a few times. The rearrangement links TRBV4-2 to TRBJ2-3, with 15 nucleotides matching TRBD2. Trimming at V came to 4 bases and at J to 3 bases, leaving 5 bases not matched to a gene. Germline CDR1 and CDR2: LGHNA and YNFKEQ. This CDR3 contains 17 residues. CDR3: CASSPPGLAGGTDTQYF. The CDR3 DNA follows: TGTGCCAGCAGCCCGCCGGGACTAGCGGGAGGAACAGATACGCAGTATTTT.

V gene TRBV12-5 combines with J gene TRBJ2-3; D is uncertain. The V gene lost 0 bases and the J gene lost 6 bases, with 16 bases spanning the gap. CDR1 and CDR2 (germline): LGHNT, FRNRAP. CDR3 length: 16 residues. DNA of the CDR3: TGTGCTAGTGGTTTGGTACGAGGCGAGGCCGTGGATACGCAGTATTTT. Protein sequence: CASGLVRGEAVDTQYF. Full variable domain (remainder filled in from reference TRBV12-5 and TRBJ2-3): DARVTQTPRHKVTEMGQEVTMRCQPILGHNTVFWYRQTMMQGLELLAYFRNRAPLDDSGMPKDRFSAEMPDATLATLKIQPSEPRDSAVYFCASGLVRGEAVDTQYFGPGTRLTVL.

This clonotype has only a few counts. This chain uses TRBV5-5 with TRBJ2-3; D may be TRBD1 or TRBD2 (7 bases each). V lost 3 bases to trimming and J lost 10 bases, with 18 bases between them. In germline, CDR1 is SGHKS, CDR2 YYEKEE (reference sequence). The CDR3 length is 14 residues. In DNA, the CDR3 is TGTGCCAGCAGCTCCAGGGGGGGAGACGGGGCGCAGTATTTT. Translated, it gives CASSSRGGDGAQYF.

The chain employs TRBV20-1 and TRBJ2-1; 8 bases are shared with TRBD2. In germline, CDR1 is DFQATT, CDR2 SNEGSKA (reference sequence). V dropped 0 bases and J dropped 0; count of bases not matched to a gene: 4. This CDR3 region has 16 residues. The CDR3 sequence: CSARDAGGDSYNEQFF. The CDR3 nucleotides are TGCAGTGCTAGAGACGCGGGAGGCGACTCCTACAATGAGCAGTTCTTC.

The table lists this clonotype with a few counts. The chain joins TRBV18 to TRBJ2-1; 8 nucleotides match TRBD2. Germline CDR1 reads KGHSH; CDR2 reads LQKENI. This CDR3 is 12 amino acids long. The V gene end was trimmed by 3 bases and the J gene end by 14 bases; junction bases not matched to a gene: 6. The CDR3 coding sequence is TGTGCCAGCTCACCGGGACTAGATGAAGAGTTCTTC. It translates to CASSPGLDEEFF.

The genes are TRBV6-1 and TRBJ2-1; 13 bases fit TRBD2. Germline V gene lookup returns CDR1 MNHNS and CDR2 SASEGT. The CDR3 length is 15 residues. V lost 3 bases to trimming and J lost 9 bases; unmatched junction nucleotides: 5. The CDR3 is CASSEGLAGLGEQFF. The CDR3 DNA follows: TGTGCCAGCAGTGAGGGACTAGCGGGATTGGGTGAGCAGTTCTTC.

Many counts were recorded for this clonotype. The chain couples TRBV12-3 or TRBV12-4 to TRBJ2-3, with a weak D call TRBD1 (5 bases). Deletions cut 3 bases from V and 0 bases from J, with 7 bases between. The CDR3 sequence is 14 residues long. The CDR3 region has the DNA TGTGCCAGCAGTTTGGACACGAGCACAGATACGCAGTATTTT. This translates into CASSLDTSTDTQYF.

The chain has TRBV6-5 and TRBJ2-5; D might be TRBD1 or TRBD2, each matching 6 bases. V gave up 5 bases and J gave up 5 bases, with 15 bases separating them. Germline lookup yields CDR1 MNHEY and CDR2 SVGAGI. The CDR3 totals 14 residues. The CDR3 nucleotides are TGTGCCAGCAGTCACCTGGGGGGCGGGGAGACCCAGTACTTC. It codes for CASSHLGGGETQYF.

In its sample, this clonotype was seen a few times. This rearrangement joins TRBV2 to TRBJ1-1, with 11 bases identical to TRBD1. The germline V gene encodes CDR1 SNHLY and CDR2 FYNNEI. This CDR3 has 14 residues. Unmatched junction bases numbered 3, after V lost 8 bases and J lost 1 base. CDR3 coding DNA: TGTGCCAGCGGGGACAGGGGGACGAACACTGAAGCTTTCTTT. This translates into CASGDRGTNTEAFF.

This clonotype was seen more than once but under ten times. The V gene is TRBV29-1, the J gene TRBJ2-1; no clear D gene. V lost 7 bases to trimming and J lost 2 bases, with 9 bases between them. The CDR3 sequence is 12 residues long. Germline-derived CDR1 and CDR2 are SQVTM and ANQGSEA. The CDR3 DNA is TGCAGCGCCGGTTGGGCCTACAATGAGCAGTTCTTC. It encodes CSAGWAYNEQFF.

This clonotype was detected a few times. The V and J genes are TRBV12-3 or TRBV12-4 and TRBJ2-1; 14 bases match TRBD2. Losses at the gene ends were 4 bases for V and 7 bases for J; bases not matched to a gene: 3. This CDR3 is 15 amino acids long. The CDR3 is CASSYRLAGGNEQFF. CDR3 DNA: TGTGCCAGCAGTTACAGACTAGCGGGAGGGAATGAGCAGTTCTTC.

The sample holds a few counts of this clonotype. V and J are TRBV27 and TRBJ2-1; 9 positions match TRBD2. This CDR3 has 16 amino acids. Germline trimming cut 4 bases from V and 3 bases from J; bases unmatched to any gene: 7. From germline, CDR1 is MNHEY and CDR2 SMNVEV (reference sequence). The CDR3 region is CASSWGSSGSYNEQFF. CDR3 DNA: TGTGCCAGCAGTTGGGGTAGTAGCGGGAGCTACAATGAGCAGTTCTTC.

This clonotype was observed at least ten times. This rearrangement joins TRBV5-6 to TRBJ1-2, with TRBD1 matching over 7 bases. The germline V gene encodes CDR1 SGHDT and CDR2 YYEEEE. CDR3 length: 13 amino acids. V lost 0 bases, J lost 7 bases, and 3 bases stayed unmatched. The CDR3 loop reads CASSLGQGIGYTF. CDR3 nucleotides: TGTGCCAGCAGCTTGGGACAGGGAATTGGCTACACCTTC.

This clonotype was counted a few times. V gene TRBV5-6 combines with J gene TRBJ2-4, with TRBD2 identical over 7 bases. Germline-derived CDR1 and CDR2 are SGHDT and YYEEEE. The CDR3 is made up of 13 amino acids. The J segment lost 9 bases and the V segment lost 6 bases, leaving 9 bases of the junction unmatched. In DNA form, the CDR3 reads TGTGCCAGCACCCTGGGCTGGGGGGGCATTCAGTACTTC. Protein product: CASTLGWGGIQYF.

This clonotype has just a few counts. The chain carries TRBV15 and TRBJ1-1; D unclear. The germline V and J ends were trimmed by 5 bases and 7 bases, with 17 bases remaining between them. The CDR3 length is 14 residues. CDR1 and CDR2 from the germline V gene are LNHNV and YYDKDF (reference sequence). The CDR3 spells CATSGTWAGNEAFF. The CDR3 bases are TGTGCCACCAGCGGCACTTGGGCAGGTAATGAAGCTTTCTTT.

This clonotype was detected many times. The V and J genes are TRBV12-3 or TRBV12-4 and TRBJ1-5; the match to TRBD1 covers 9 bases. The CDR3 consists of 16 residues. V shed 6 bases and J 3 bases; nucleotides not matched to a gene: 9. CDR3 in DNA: TGTGCCAGCAGCCCCAAACAGGGGGCGCCCAATCAGCCCCAGCATTTT. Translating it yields CASSPKQGAPNQPQHF.

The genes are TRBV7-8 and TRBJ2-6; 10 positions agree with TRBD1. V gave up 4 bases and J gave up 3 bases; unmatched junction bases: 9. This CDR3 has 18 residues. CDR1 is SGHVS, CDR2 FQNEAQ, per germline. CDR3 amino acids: CASSSRDRGFLGANVLTF. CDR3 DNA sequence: TGTGCCAGCAGCTCACGGGACAGGGGTTTTCTTGGGGCCAACGTCCTGACTTTC.

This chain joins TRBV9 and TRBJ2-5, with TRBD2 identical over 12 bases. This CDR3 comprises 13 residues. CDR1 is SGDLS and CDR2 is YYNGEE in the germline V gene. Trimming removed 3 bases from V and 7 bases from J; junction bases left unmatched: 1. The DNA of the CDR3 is TGTGCCAGCAGCGAGACTAGCGGGAGGACCCAGTACTTC. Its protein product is CASSETSGRTQYF.

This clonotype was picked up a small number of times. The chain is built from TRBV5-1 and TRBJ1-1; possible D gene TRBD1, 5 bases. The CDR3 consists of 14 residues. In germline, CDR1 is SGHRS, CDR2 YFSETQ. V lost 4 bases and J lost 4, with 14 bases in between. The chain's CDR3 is CASSLRDPLTEAFF. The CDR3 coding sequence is TGCGCCAGCAGCCTCCGGGACCCACTCACTGAAGCTTTCTTT.

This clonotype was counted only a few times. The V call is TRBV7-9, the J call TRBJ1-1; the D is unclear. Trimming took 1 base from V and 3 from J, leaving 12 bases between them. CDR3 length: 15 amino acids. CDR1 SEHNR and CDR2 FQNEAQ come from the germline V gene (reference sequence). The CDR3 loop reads CASSLGVGSDTEAFF. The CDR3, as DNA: TGTGCCAGCAGCTTAGGAGTCGGATCAGACACTGAAGCTTTCTTT.

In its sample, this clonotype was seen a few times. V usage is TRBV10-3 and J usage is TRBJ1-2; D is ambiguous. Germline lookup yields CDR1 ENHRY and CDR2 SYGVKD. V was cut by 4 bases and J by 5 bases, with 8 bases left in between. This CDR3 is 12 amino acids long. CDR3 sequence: CAISGLRYGYTF. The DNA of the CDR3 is TGTGCCATCAGTGGCCTTCGGTATGGCTACACCTTC.

CDR3 bases: TGCGCCAGCAGTCCCGTGGGTAGAGGTAGAGATACGCAGTATTTT. Translation gives CASSPVGRGRDTQYF. The chain recombines TRBV5-1 with TRBJ2-3; D not certain. The CDR3 extends over 15 amino acids. Trimming stripped 5 bases from V and 5 bases from J, with 18 bases between. The V gene's germline CDR1 is SGHRS and CDR2 YFSETQ.

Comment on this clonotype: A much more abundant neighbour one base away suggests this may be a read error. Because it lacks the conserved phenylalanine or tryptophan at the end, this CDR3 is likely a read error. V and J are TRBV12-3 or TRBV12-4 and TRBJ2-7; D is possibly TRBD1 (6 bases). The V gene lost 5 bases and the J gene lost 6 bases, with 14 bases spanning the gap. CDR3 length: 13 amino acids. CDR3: CASSRDRLGEQYI. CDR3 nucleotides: TGTGCCAGCAGTCGAGACAGGCTTGGCGAGCAGTACATC.

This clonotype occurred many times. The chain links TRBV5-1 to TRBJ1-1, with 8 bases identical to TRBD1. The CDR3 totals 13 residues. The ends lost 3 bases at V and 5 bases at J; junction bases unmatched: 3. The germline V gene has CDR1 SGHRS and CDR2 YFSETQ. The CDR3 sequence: CASSSRQGTEAFF. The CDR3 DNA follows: TGCGCCAGCAGCTCAAGACAGGGGACTGAAGCTTTCTTT.